The 5 T cell receptor beta chains below were found in one sample sequenced in a study of post-analysis software for immune sequencing data. Study-level results: Controls had lower frequencies than patients of four or five TRBV segments, which included TRBV5-6, TRBV5-1 and TRBV20-1.

What these receptors recognize is not known. Libraries were made from TCR beta cDNA, and they carried unique molecular identifiers. TCRdb called the PCR reads again in MiXCR, with one record for every CDR3 protein. The top ten clones hold roughly 1.7% of a sample with about 560,000 distinct CDR3 sequences, roughly 46% of them seen once. The sequencing sample was made of blood. Receptors originate from a girl aged 10 to 17 with multiple sclerosis.

This chain uses TRBV12-3 or TRBV12-4 with TRBJ2-7; no reliable D call. This CDR3 has 15 amino acids. V was trimmed by 2 bases and J by 0 bases, leaving 11 bases between them. The CDR3 loop is CASSLLTRSSYEQYF. CDR3 DNA: TGTGCCAGCAGTTTATTGACAAGGAGCTCCTACGAGCAGTACTTC.

This chain links TRBV20-1 with TRBJ2-7; no clear D gene. Trimming removed 1 base at V and 2 bases at J, with 3 bases between. Per the germline V gene, CDR1 is DFQATT and CDR2 is SNEGSKA (reference sequence). The CDR3 has 11 residues. In DNA form, the CDR3 reads TGCAGTGCTAGAGGAGCCTACGAGCAGTACTTC. Translating gives CSARGAYEQYF.

The V call is TRBV12-3 or TRBV12-4, the J call TRBJ2-5; the match to TRBD1 covers 8 bases. The CDR3 runs to 14 residues. Trimming removed 5 bases from V and 4 bases from J; junction bases left unmatched: 6. CDR3 coding DNA: TGTGCCAGCAGTGTGGACAGGGCTGCAGAGACCCAGTACTTC. Translating gives CASSVDRAAETQYF.

The chain recombines TRBV14 with TRBJ2-5; 8 nucleotides line up with TRBD2. The CDR3 spans 16 residues. The V gene's germline CDR1 is SGHDN and CDR2 FVKESK. The V gene end was trimmed by 4 bases and the J gene end by 5 bases; junction bases not matched to a gene: 12. The CDR3 coding sequence is TGTGCCAGCAGCCCTTACGGACTAGCCGGACTTGAGACCCAGTACTTC. Translated, it gives CASSPYGLAGLETQYF.

The chain's CDR3 is CSVEDIGRGGYGYTF. The CDR3 region has the DNA TGCAGCGTTGAAGACATAGGTAGAGGGGGCTATGGCTACACCTTC. This chain connects TRBV29-1 to TRBJ1-2; D possibly corresponds to TRBD1 (6 bases). This CDR3 is built from 15 residues. The germline V gene encodes CDR1 SQVTM and CDR2 ANQGSEA. V shed 0 bases and J shed 4 bases, with 15 bases lying between them.